This T cell receptor (beta chain) was documented in a study of neurological immune-mediated disorders. General observations from the study: Private repertoires in all groups were suggested, as expanded clones shared no CDR3 amino acid sequences across subjects.

This clonotype was found many times. Its antigen is unidentified. Germline-derived CDR1 and CDR2 are DFQATT and SNEGSKA (reference sequence). Trimming at V came to 0 bases and at J to 7 bases, leaving 6 bases not matched to a gene. The length of the CDR3 is 14 residues. TCRdb re-called the 5' RACE reads through MiXCR, storing one row per CDR3 protein. The data show about 55,000 distinct CDR3 sequences, around 3.8% seen once. The chain carries TRBV20-1 and TRBJ1-3, with TRBD1 identical over 7 bases. This receptor was taken from a woman in her 40s with multiple sclerosis. The specimen sequenced was CD4+ T cells from blood. The DNA for the CDR3 is TGCAGTGCTAGAGATAGAACAGGGGTGAACACCATATATTTT. This sequence encodes CSARDRTGVNTIYF.